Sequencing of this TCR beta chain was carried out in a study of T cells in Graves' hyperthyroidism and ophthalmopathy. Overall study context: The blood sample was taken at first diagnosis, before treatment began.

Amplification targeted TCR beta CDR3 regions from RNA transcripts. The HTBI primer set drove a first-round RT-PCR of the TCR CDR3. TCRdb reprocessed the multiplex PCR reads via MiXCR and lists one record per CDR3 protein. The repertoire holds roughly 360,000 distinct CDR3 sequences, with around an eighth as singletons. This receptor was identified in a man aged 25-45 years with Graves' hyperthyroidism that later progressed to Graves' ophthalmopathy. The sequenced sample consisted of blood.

CDR3 DNA: TGCGCCAGCAGCTTGGAGGCGGTTGGAAACACCATATATTTT. Translation: CASSLEAVGNTIYF. The chain has TRBV5-1 and TRBJ1-3; D gene uncertain. Trimming stripped 0 bases from V and 3 bases from J, with 7 bases between. The CDR3 consists of 14 residues. Germline V gene data show CDR1 as SGHRS and CDR2 as YFSETQ.